In this sample, the clone carrying this T cell receptor (beta chain) turned up a few times. Its antigen is unknown. This specimen comes from a study of blood T cells in healthy people across ages. Findings and caveats of the study: There was a strong correlation between TCR beta diversity and naive T cell percentage.

The CDR3 has 14 residues. From germline, CDR1 is SGHTA and CDR2 FQGNSA. Trimming removed 5 bases at V and 0 bases at J, with 11 bases between. A second PCR of 7 to 11 cycles used a sample-barcoded 5' primer and a J-beta primer mix. TCRdb re-derived calls from the 5' RACE reads in MiXCR, one entry per CDR3 protein. The sample lists roughly 730,000 distinct CDR3 sequences, more than 50% occurring once. J is TRBJ2-7 and V is TRBV7-2; D might be TRBD1 or TRBD2, each matching 5 bases. The sample was blood. The source of this sequence is a middle-aged man in good health. The CDR3 bases are TGTGCCAGCAGCCGTCGGGGCGGCTCCTACGAGCAGTACTTC. Translated, it gives CASSRRGGSYEQYF.